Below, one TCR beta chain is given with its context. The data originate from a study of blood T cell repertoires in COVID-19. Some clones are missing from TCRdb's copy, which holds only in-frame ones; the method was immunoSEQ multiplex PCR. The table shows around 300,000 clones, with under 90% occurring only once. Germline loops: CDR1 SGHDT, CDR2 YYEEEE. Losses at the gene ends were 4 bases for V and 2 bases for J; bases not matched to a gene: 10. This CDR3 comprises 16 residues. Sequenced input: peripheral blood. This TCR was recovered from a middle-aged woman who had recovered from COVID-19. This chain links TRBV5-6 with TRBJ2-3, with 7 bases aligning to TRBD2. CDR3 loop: CASSRALRGYTDTQYF. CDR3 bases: TGTGCCAGCAGCCGGGCGTTGCGGGGGTACACAGATACGCAGTATTTT.